Below are 13 T cell receptor beta chains sequenced from a single sample in a study of regulatory T cells in long-lasting Graves disease. The TCR beta library used iRepertoire HTBI primers with Arm-PCR amplification of CDR3. Using its own MiXCR run on the multiplex PCR reads, TCRdb lists one record per CDR3 protein. The sample yields roughly 500,000 distinct CDR3 sequences, 13% seen once. Stated time point: newly diagnosed GD, antithyroid drugs for less than 3 months. Extracted RNA from PBMCs served as the source of the TCR library. These data are also associated with another study on T cells in Graves' hyperthyroidism and ophthalmopathy.

The sample was peripheral blood mononuclear cells (PBMCs), taken at new diagnosis, from a patient treated with antithyroid drugs. Source of these receptors: a man in his thirties or forties with Graves disease.

This clonotype was recorded a few times. A much larger clone differs by one base, so this may be a read error. The V and J genes are TRBV7-8 and TRBJ1-2, with 7 bases aligning to TRBD1. Per the germline V gene, CDR1 is SGHVS and CDR2 is FQNEAQ. V lost 2 bases to trimming and J lost 5 bases; unmatched junction nucleotides: 14. The CDR3 is 17 residues long. The chain's CDR3 is CASSLSGRGQREYGYTF. The CDR3 nucleotides are TGTGCCAGCAGCTTATCTGGGCGGGGACAGCGCGAATATGGCTACACCTTC.

This clonotype was counted ten times or more. The chain employs TRBV6-1 and TRBJ1-2, with 11 bases identical to TRBD1. J was trimmed by 6 bases and V by 11 bases; bases with no gene match: 8. The germline V gene has CDR1 MNHNS and CDR2 SASEGT. This CDR3 is built from 13 residues. The CDR3 region has the DNA TGTGCCGGTCGGACAGGGGGCATGGATGGCTACACCTTC. Translating gives CAGRTGGMDGYTF.

The sample holds a few counts of this clonotype. The chain uses TRBV5-6 and TRBJ1-2; D not resolved. The CDR3 consists of 12 residues. Germline assignment: CDR1 SGHDT and CDR2 YYEEEE. V was clipped by 1 base and J by 2 bases, with 3 bases between them. CDR3 protein: CASSLNNYGYTF. CDR3 DNA: TGTGCCAGCAGCTTGAACAACTATGGCTACACCTTC.

This clonotype came up many times. The V and J genes are TRBV29-1 and TRBJ1-1; D uncertain. This CDR3 has 16 residues. CDR1 SQVTM and CDR2 ANQGSEA come from the germline V gene. Between the trimmed V and J ends, which lost 6 bases and 10 bases, there was a span of 30 bases. CDR3: CSVAGGNLPMTSGAFF. The CDR3 nucleotides are TGCAGCGTCGCCGGTGGGAACCTACCTATGACCTCGGGAGCTTTCTTT.

This chain connects TRBV12-3 or TRBV12-4 to TRBJ2-6; the D gene is possibly TRBD2 (6 bases). V dropped 6 bases and J dropped 5 bases, with 14 bases sitting between them. This CDR3 is 15 amino acids long. DNA for the CDR3: TGTGCCAGCAGGGCTTCGGGGGACTGGGCCAACGTCCTGACTTTC. Translated, it gives CASRASGDWANVLTF.

This clonotype has a count of ten or more. The rearrangement links TRBV19 to TRBJ2-3; 7 positions match TRBD2. This CDR3 is 15 amino acids long. Trimming took 2 bases from V and 10 from J; bases not matched to a gene: 12. Germline CDR1 reads LNHDA; CDR2 reads SQIVND (reference sequence). CDR3 bases: TGTGCCAGTAGTATATGGGACTCAGCGGGGAGGGCGCAGTATTTT. Residues: CASSIWDSAGRAQYF. Filled out from reference TRBV19 and TRBJ2-3, the complete variable domain reads DGGITQSPKYLFRKEGQNVTLSCEQNLNHDAMYWYRQDPGQGLRLIYYSQIVNDFQKGDIAEGYSVSREKKESFPLTVTSAQKNPTAFYLCASSIWDSAGRAQYFGPGTRLTVL.

On this clonotype: A far more abundant clone sits one base away, making this likely a read error. This sequence joins TRBV12-3 or TRBV12-4 and TRBJ2-5, with D possibly TRBD1 on 8 matching bases. This CDR3 has 14 amino acids. CDR3 bases: TGTACCAGCAGTGGAACAGGGGGGGGAGAGACCCAGTACTTC. Translated, it gives CTSSGTGGGETQYF.

This chain joins TRBV19 and TRBJ2-7; 7 positions agree with TRBD1. The CDR3 runs to 15 residues. V dropped 6 bases and J dropped 2; count of bases not matched to a gene: 10. Germline-derived CDR1 and CDR2 are LNHDA and SQIVND (reference sequence). In DNA, the CDR3 is TGTGCCAGTAGACCGTCACAGGGGCTCACCTACGAGCAGTACTTC. This encodes CASRPSQGLTYEQYF.

The chain is built from TRBV5-1 and TRBJ2-2; TRBD1 matches 10 bases. Germline-derived CDR1 and CDR2 are SGHRS and YFSETQ. J gave up 5 bases and V 4 bases, and 20 bases lay outside the gene matches. This CDR3 is 20 amino acids long. The CDR3 loop is CASSNDRDRGRLGVTGELFF. Written as DNA, the CDR3 is TGCGCCAGCAGCAACGACCGGGACAGGGGTCGACTAGGTGTTACCGGGGAGCTGTTTTTT.

This clonotype was seen only a few times. The chain employs TRBV2 and TRBJ1-2, with unresolved D. The length of the CDR3 is 13 residues. Germline V gene lookup returns CDR1 SNHLY and CDR2 FYNNEI. The V end lost 3 bases, the J end lost 3 bases, and 8 bases lay between the germline ends. DNA of the CDR3: TGTGCCAGCAGTGATACAGCCTACTATGGCTACACCTTC. Its translation: CASSDTAYYGYTF.

This clonotype came up a few times. The V gene is TRBV10-1, the J gene TRBJ2-1; possible D gene TRBD1, 5 bases. Trimming removed 4 bases from V and 5 bases from J, with 12 bases in between. The CDR3 has 14 residues. Germline V lookup: CDR1 WNHNN, CDR2 SYGVQD (reference sequence). The CDR3 spells CASSARARDNEQFF. CDR3 nucleotide sequence: TGCGCCAGCAGTGCCAGGGCCCGGGACAATGAGCAGTTCTTC.

This clonotype was detected a few times. This chain joins TRBV5-8 and TRBJ2-7; TRBD1 might be the D (5 bases). Between the trimmed V and J ends, which lost 1 base and 3 bases, there was a span of 11 bases. Germline V gene lookup returns CDR1 SGHTS and CDR2 YDEGEE. The length of the CDR3 is 14 residues. The CDR3 DNA reads TGTGCCAGCAGCTTGTGGGGCCCTTTCTACGAGCAGTACTTC. This gives the protein CASSLWGPFYEQYF. Full variable domain (outside the CDR3, taken from reference TRBV5-8 and TRBJ2-7): EAGVTQSPTHLIKTRGQQATLRCSPISGHTSVYWYQQALGLGLQFLLWYDEGEERNRGNFPPRFSGRQFPNYSSELNVNALELEDSALYLCASSLWGPFYEQYFGPGTRLTVT.

In its sample, this clonotype was seen many times. V usage is TRBV7-6 and J usage is TRBJ1-2; D possibly corresponds to TRBD1 (6 bases). V lost 1 base and J 4 bases, leaving 16 bases between the germline ends. The V gene's germline CDR1 is SGHVS and CDR2 FNYEAQ. The CDR3 extends over 16 amino acids. CDR3 residues: CASSLVDPGALYGYTF. For the CDR3, the DNA is TGTGCCAGCAGCTTAGTAGACCCAGGGGCCCTCTATGGCTACACCTTC.